Listed below are T cell receptor beta chains from one sample, sequenced in a study of T cells after yellow fever vaccination. MiXCR was run by TCRdb on the 5' RACE reads, yielding one entry per CDR3 protein. This table holds about 220,000 distinct CDR3 sequences, roughly 3% found once. The sample in question was CD4+ T cells sorted from PBMCs, obtained 10 days after the yellow fever booster vaccination. The receptors were gathered from a man younger than 30 who received the YFV17D yellow fever vaccine. Both conserved end residues are part of each CDR3. D genes are given only for firm matches. For some rows the clone size is stated as once, few or many, or as a class when expanded; others skip it.

TRBV7-9	.	many	TRBJ1-4	TGTGCCAGCAGCTTAGGGGGGACTTGGGAAAAACTGTTTTTT	CASSLGGTWEKLFF
TRBV19	.	.	TRBJ2-7	TGTGCCAGTAGAGGGACGACCTTCTTAGAATACGAGCAGTACTTC	CASRGTTFLEYEQYF
TRBV3-1	.	.	TRBJ1-5	TGTGCCAGCAGTCCTCAGCAGGGCAATCAGCCCCAGCATTTT	CASSPQQGNQPQHF
TRBV20-1	.	many	TRBJ2-1	TGCAGTGCTGGGACATGGAAGGAGCAGTTCTTC	CSAGTWKEQFF
TRBV29-1	.	few	TRBJ2-5	TGCAGCGTCCGTGGGGATGGAGAGACCCAGTACTTC	CSVRGDGETQYF
TRBV5-1	.	many	TRBJ1-5	TGCGCCAGCAGCCTCGACGGGCTCAATCAGCCCCAGCATTTT	CASSLDGLNQPQHF
TRBV4-1	.	many	TRBJ1-5	TGCGCCAGCAGCCAAGTTGGAGGATACCAGCCCCAGCATTTT	CASSQVGGYQPQHF
TRBV5-1	TRBD2	many	TRBJ2-4	TGCGCCAGCAGCTTAACGCGGGGGGCCAAAAACATTCAGTACTTC	CASSLTRGAKNIQYF
TRBV12-3/TRBV12-4	.	many	TRBJ1-1	TGTGCCAGCAGTGCAGGGTCCTGGACTGAAGCTTTCTTT	CASSAGSWTEAFF
TRBV6-6	TRBD1	few	TRBJ1-2	TGTGCCAGCAGTTCCCTGGACAGGAACTATGGCTACACCTTC	CASSSLDRNYGYTF
TRBV5-1	.	few	TRBJ1-3	TGCGCCAGCAGCTTGGTGGGGACGAACTCTGGAAACACCATATATTTT	CASSLVGTNSGNTIYF